Below, 25 T cell receptor beta chains from the same sample are listed, as sequenced in a study of blood T cell repertoires in COVID-19. Clones were read by immunoSEQ multiplex PCR, and TCRdb kept only the in-frame ones, dropping some. The sample holds approximately 190,000 clones, around 84% seen once. Sequencing was done on a sample of peripheral blood. The source of these receptors is a man aged 25-45 years with active or convalescent COVID-19.

Points on this clone: This sample also contains other DNA sequences that code for the same CDR3. The CDR3 sequence: CASSYKRGSSYNEQFF. Written as DNA, the CDR3 is TGTGCCAGCAGTTACAAGCGGGGTAGCTCCTACAATGAGCAGTTCTTC. The chain employs TRBV6-5 and TRBJ2-1, with 7 bases that match TRBD2. CDR1 is MNHEY, CDR2 SVGAGI, per germline. This CDR3 has 16 amino acids. With 2 bases clipped from V and 0 bases from J, the junction kept 4 bases outside the gene matches.

This clone was seen a handful of times. The chain is built from TRBV19 and TRBJ2-5, with 11 bases that match TRBD2. Trimming took 4 bases from V and 3 from J; bases not matched to a gene: 1. In germline, CDR1 is LNHDA, CDR2 SQIVND (reference sequence). The CDR3 extends over 14 amino acids. The CDR3 region has the DNA TGTGCCAGTAGTAAACTAGCGGGAGAAGAGACCCAGTACTTC. Protein product: CASSKLAGEETQYF.

The rearrangement joins TRBV7-8 to TRBJ1-2; TRBD1 agrees at 7 bases. V trimming: 5 bases; J trimming: 2 bases; junction bases outside the gene matches: 8. This CDR3 spans 15 amino acids. Germline V gene sequence: CDR1 SGHVS, CDR2 FQNEAQ. The CDR3 is CASSPDVQGNYGYTF. The DNA of the CDR3 is TGTGCCAGCAGCCCAGACGTACAGGGGAACTATGGCTACACCTTC.

On this clone itself: An end of the junction does not agree with germline; a read error may underlie this. CDR3 residues: CASSQGLAGSTDTQYF. In DNA, the CDR3 is TGTGCTAGCAGCCAGGGACTAGCGGGGAGCACAGATACGCAGTATTTT. V is TRBV7-7 and J is TRBJ2-3, with 13 positions matching TRBD2. The germline CDR1 and CDR2 sequences are SSHAT and FNYEAQ (reference sequence). The CDR3 contains 16 residues. The full variable domain, its missing parts supplied by reference TRBV7-7 and TRBJ2-3, is GAGVSQSPRYKVTKRGQDVTLRCDPISSHATLYWYQQALGQGPEFLTYFNYEAQPDKSGLPSDRFSAERPEGSISTLTIQRTEQRDSAMYRCASSQGLAGSTDTQYFGPGTRLTVL.

V is TRBV27 and J is TRBJ1-2, with D unresolved. This CDR3 is 14 amino acids long. Trimming cost V 4 bases and J 5 bases, with 14 bases left between them. Germline V lookup: CDR1 MNHEY, CDR2 SMNVEV (reference sequence). CDR3 nucleotide sequence: TGTGCCAGCAGTTCGCTCGGGTCAGAGTATGGCTACACCTTC. It translates to CASSSLGSEYGYTF.

V gene TRBV18 combines with J gene TRBJ2-3, with D hard to call. Germline CDR1 is KGHSH and CDR2 is LQKENI. Trimming stripped 8 bases from V and 4 bases from J, with 16 bases between. The CDR3 has 14 amino acids. The CDR3 spells CASPSDSLADTQYF. DNA of the CDR3: TGTGCCAGCCCCTCAGATTCGTTGGCAGATACGCAGTATTTT.

The rearrangement links TRBV30 to TRBJ1-5, with TRBD1 matching 7 bases. CDR1 is GTSNPN and CDR2 is SVGIG in the germline V gene (reference sequence). The CDR3 length is 15 residues. J lost 0 bases, V lost 5 bases, and 7 bases had no gene match. The CDR3 spells CAWATGANSNQPQHF. Written as DNA, the CDR3 is TGTGCCTGGGCCACAGGGGCCAATAGCAATCAGCCCCAGCATTTT.

The chain uses TRBV9 and TRBJ2-3, with D perhaps matching TRBD2 (7 bases). V was shortened by 4 bases and J by 4 bases, with 22 bases between the two germline ends. CDR3 length equals 17 residues. The germline V gene encodes CDR1 SGDLS and CDR2 YYNGEE. This chain's CDR3 is CASSPRGGRADPDTQYF. The CDR3 DNA reads TGTGCCAGCAGCCCAAGGGGGGGGAGAGCTGACCCAGATACGCAGTATTTT.

V and J are TRBV5-3 and TRBJ2-1, with D tentatively TRBD1 (5 bases). TRBV5-3 is labeled an ORF, and its function is uncertain. V lost 4 bases and J lost 7, with 9 bases in between. This CDR3 region has 12 residues. The CDR3 coding sequence is TGTGCCAGAAGCCCTGACAGTAATGAGCAGTTCTTC. Translation: CARSPDSNEQFF.

V and J are TRBV5-4 and TRBJ2-3; 13 bases fit TRBD2. Germline V gene data show CDR1 as SGHNT and CDR2 as YYREEE (reference sequence). The CDR3 covers 16 residues. V was clipped by 2 bases and J by 4 bases; unmatched bases: 4. CDR3 coding DNA: TGTGCCAGCAGCTTAACTAGCGGGGGGGTAGCAGATACGCAGTATTTT. Its protein product is CASSLTSGGVADTQYF.

The V gene is TRBV10-1, the J gene TRBJ2-7, with TRBD2 as a possible D gene (5 bases). The CDR3 is 14 amino acids. Trimming took 6 bases from V and 2 from J, leaving 14 bases between them. CDR1 and CDR2 from the germline V gene are WNHNN and SYGVQD (reference sequence). CDR3 loop: CASSPAFGAYEQYF. The CDR3 nucleotides are TGCGCCAGCAGCCCCGCATTCGGGGCCTACGAGCAGTACTTC.

This clone was counted only a few times. J is TRBJ1-2 and V is TRBV6-1, with 8 bases aligning to TRBD1. The CDR3 consists of 17 residues. V lost 2 bases, J lost 8 bases, and 16 bases stayed unmatched. Germline V gene data show CDR1 as MNHNS and CDR2 as SASEGT. The CDR3 here is CASSENWGNRGGDGYTF. CDR3 sequence (DNA): TGTGCCAGCAGTGAAAACTGGGGAAACAGGGGGGGTGACGGCTACACCTTC.

This chain joins TRBV4-1 and TRBJ1-6; no clear D gene. V shed 9 bases and J shed 7 bases, with 13 bases lying between them. CDR1 MGHRA and CDR2 YSYEKL come from the germline V gene. The CDR3 totals 13 residues. The CDR3 protein is CASSTEPNSPLHF. CDR3 nucleotides: TGCGCCAGTTCGACGGAGCCAAATTCACCCCTCCACTTT.

This chain uses TRBV3-1 (or the pseudogene TRBV3-2) with TRBJ1-4; a weak D match, TRBD1 (5 bases). Germline V gene lookup returns CDR1 LGHDT and CDR2 YNNKEL (reference sequence). The CDR3 is made up of 15 amino acids. The germline V and J ends were trimmed by 10 bases and 6 bases, with 21 bases remaining between them. CDR3 sequence (DNA): TGTGCCACTACTACAAGGATCCGGGGGTATGAAAAACTGTTTTTT. It encodes CATTTRIRGYEKLFF.

This rearrangement joins TRBV7-9 to TRBJ2-7; 7 bases are shared with TRBD2. The CDR3 contains 14 residues. Germline values: CDR1 SEHNR, CDR2 FQNEAQ (reference sequence). V lost 1 base, J lost 5 bases, and 5 bases stayed unmatched. For the CDR3, the DNA is TGTGCCAGCAGCTTAGGGGTTGGGGGGGACGAGCAGTACGTC. Its translation: CASSLGVGGDEQYV.

The rearrangement links TRBV4-1 to TRBJ2-1, with TRBD1 identical over 8 bases. Trimming cost V 7 bases and J 7 bases; bases outside gene matches: 12. CDR3 length equals 15 residues. Germline V gene sequence: CDR1 MGHRA, CDR2 YSYEKL. This CDR3 is CASTPISTGGNEQFF. CDR3 DNA: TGCGCCAGCACCCCTATTAGTACAGGGGGAAATGAGCAGTTCTTC.

The rearrangement joins TRBV4-1 to TRBJ1-6; 8 bases map to TRBD1. V was clipped by 8 bases and J by 9 bases; unmatched bases: 9. In germline, CDR1 is MGHRA, CDR2 YSYEKL. The CDR3 runs 14 residues. The CDR3 reads CASRSGTGPSPLHF. The CDR3 nucleotides are TGCGCCAGCCGGTCCGGGACAGGCCCTTCACCCCTCCACTTT.

The chain recombines TRBV19 with TRBJ1-1; tentative D call: TRBD1 (5 bases). Germline values: CDR1 LNHDA, CDR2 SQIVND (reference sequence). There are 15 residues in the CDR3. Trimming removed 5 bases at V and 0 bases at J, with 13 bases between. CDR3 bases: TGTGCCAGTAGTGGTTTGGGGCCGATGAACACTGAAGCTTTCTTT. It is translated as CASSGLGPMNTEAFF.

This clone was seen more than once but under ten times. V gene TRBV4-1 combines with J gene TRBJ2-4; 8 bases align to TRBD2. With 1 base clipped from V and 6 bases from J, the junction kept 2 bases outside the gene matches. From germline, CDR1 is MGHRA and CDR2 YSYEKL. This CDR3 is 14 amino acids long. CDR3: CASSQALAGNIQYF. CDR3 sequence (DNA): TGCGCCAGCAGCCAAGCCCTAGCGGGAAACATTCAGTACTTC.

This chain connects TRBV2 to TRBJ1-1, with D possibly being TRBD1 (5 bases). The CDR3 contains 16 residues. CDR1 is SNHLY and CDR2 is FYNNEI in the germline V gene. The ends were cut back, 6 bases at V and 0 bases at J, with 17 bases in the middle. CDR3: CASRYGGIGMNTEAFF. The CDR3 DNA sequence: TGTGCCAGCAGGTATGGGGGGATCGGTATGAACACTGAAGCTTTCTTT.

A single count supports this clone. The V and J genes are TRBV6-5 and TRBJ1-5; D might be TRBD1 (6 bases). The V gene's germline CDR1 is MNHEY and CDR2 SVGAGI. The V end lost 5 bases, the J end lost 4 bases, and 6 bases lay between the germline ends. The CDR3 runs to 12 residues. CDR3 DNA sequence: TGTGCCAGCAGTACAGGGAATCAGCCCCAGCATTTT. Translation gives CASSTGNQPQHF.

The genes are TRBV27 and TRBJ1-2; D possibly corresponds to TRBD1 (5 bases). Trimming left V 8 bases short and J 8 bases short, with 15 bases between. The CDR3 length is 12 residues. The germline V gene has CDR1 MNHEY and CDR2 SMNVEV (reference sequence). This CDR3 is CASGGVARGYTF. CDR3 nucleotide sequence: TGTGCCAGCGGGGGGGTGGCTAGGGGCTACACCTTC.

The chain is built from TRBV6-5 and TRBJ1-2; D unresolved. The CDR3 has 15 amino acids. V lost 0 bases and J lost 4, with 12 bases in between. Germline V gives CDR1 MNHEY, CDR2 SVGAGI. Written as DNA, the CDR3 is TGTGCCAGCAGTTACTCGAGCGGCGCTCCCTATGGCTACACCTTC. As protein: CASSYSSGAPYGYTF.

In its sample, this clone was seen once. This chain uses TRBV6-2 or TRBV6-3 with TRBJ2-7; 9 bases map to TRBD2. V was clipped by 2 bases and J by 1 base; unmatched bases: 6. The CDR3 sequence is 16 residues long. The germline V gene encodes CDR1 MNHEY and CDR2 SVGEGT. CDR3 region: CASSYRAGGTSYEQYF. The CDR3 DNA is TGTGCCAGCAGTTACCGAGCGGGAGGTACGTCCTACGAGCAGTACTTC.

The gene calls are TRBV30 and TRBJ1-1; D might be TRBD1 (5 bases). The CDR3 runs to 14 residues. Trimming stripped 1 base from V and 12 bases from J, with 21 bases between. Germline-derived CDR1 and CDR2 are GTSNPN and SVGIG (reference sequence). The CDR3 loop is CAWSESAGRAKTFF. The CDR3 region has the DNA TGTGCCTGGAGTGAGAGCGCAGGGAGGGCCAAAACTTTCTTT.